A selection of T cell receptor beta chains follows, all from one sample in a study of cytomegalovirus exposure and HLA in healthy donors. Sequencing was performed with immunoSEQ multiplex PCR; in TCRdb, only in-frame clones are kept and a portion is missing. The sample includes roughly 200,000 clones, 78% of them seen just once. Sequencing input: PBMCs. The receptors here all came from a woman in her twenties or thirties in good health and CMV-seropositive. Both conserved end residues are part of each CDR3. Each record gives: V gene, CDR3 length, J gene, D gene, clone size, CDR3 protein, CDR3 DNA. A D gene is named only where the DNA matches it firmly. Expanded clones get a size class; other rows say once, few or many, or leave the size out.

v_call: TRBV18
cdr3_length: 16
j_call: TRBJ2-7
d_call: -
clone_size: -
cdr3_aa: CASSPFPSGIRYEQYF
cdr3_nt: TGTGCCAGCTCACCCTTTCCGTCCGGGATCCGGTACGAGCAGTACTTC

v_call: TRBV27
cdr3_length: 14
j_call: TRBJ2-7
d_call: TRBD2
clone_size: -
cdr3_aa: CASTMTSASYEQYF
cdr3_nt: TGTGCCAGCACCATGACTAGCGCGTCCTACGAGCAGTACTTC

v_call: TRBV11-1
cdr3_length: 14
j_call: TRBJ2-7
d_call: TRBD1
clone_size: once
cdr3_aa: CASSLGQGGDEQYF
cdr3_nt: TGTGCCAGCAGCTTGGGACAGGGTGGCGACGAGCAGTACTTC

v_call: TRBV18
cdr3_length: 17
j_call: TRBJ1-4
d_call: -
clone_size: -
cdr3_aa: CASSRPPEPLTNEKLFF
cdr3_nt: TGTGCCAGCTCACGTCCACCGGAGCCTTTGACTAATGAAAAACTGTTTTTT

v_call: TRBV5-1
cdr3_length: 15
j_call: TRBJ2-3
d_call: -
clone_size: once
cdr3_aa: CASSPGGRGTDTQYF
cdr3_nt: TGCGCCAGCAGCCCTGGGGGCAGGGGCACAGATACGCAGTATTTT

v_call: TRBV6-5
cdr3_length: 15
j_call: TRBJ1-1
d_call: TRBD1
clone_size: few
cdr3_aa: CASSPWTGRSTEAFF
cdr3_nt: TGTGCCAGCAGTCCGTGGACAGGGAGGAGCACTGAAGCTTTCTTT

v_call: TRBV7-9
cdr3_length: 16
j_call: TRBJ2-1
d_call: TRBD1
clone_size: -
cdr3_aa: CASSDNRGFSYNEQFF
cdr3_nt: TGTGCCAGCAGCGATAACAGGGGATTCTCCTACAATGAGCAGTTCTTC

v_call: TRBV5-1
cdr3_length: 17
j_call: TRBJ2-3
d_call: -
clone_size: -
cdr3_aa: CASSLAVRGPGADTQYF
cdr3_nt: TGCGCCAGCAGCTTGGCCGTAAGGGGCCCGGGAGCAGATACGCAGTATTTT

v_call: TRBV7-2
cdr3_length: 15
j_call: TRBJ2-7
d_call: TRBD2
clone_size: once
cdr3_aa: CASSLGVTSPYEQYF
cdr3_nt: TGTGCCAGCAGTTTGGGTGTGACTAGCCCCTACGAGCAGTACTTC

v_call: TRBV7-2
cdr3_length: 14
j_call: TRBJ2-4
d_call: -
clone_size: once
cdr3_aa: CASRPGGAKNIQYF
cdr3_nt: TGTGCCAGCAGGCCCGGGGGAGCCAAAAACATTCAGTACTTC

v_call: TRBV30
cdr3_length: 13
j_call: TRBJ1-2
d_call: TRBD1
clone_size: -
cdr3_aa: CAWSTGGDYGYTF
cdr3_nt: TGTGCCTGGAGTACAGGGGGGGACTATGGCTACACCTTC

v_call: TRBV11-2
cdr3_length: 15
j_call: TRBJ2-7
d_call: -
clone_size: -
cdr3_aa: CASSSNREAPYEQYF
cdr3_nt: TGTGCCAGCAGCTCCAACAGGGAAGCCCCCTACGAGCAGTACTTC

v_call: TRBV28
cdr3_length: 14
j_call: TRBJ1-3
d_call: -
clone_size: -
cdr3_aa: CASTEVVLRNTIYF
cdr3_nt: TGTGCCAGCACCGAGGTGGTTTTACGAAACACCATATATTTT

v_call: TRBV30
cdr3_length: 16
j_call: TRBJ2-2
d_call: TRBD2
clone_size: once
cdr3_aa: CASMRGGRVYTGELFF
cdr3_nt: TGTGCCTCAATGAGGGGAGGGAGGGTTTACACCGGGGAGCTGTTTTTT

v_call: TRBV2
cdr3_length: 13
j_call: TRBJ2-7
d_call: TRBD1
clone_size: -
cdr3_aa: CASSRDRPYEQYF
cdr3_nt: TGTGCCAGCAGCCGGGACAGGCCCTACGAGCAGTACTTC

v_call: TRBV7-9
cdr3_length: 13
j_call: TRBJ2-5
d_call: -
clone_size: once
cdr3_aa: CASTVAGQETQYF
cdr3_nt: TGTGCCAGCACGGTTGCAGGGCAAGAGACCCAGTACTTC

v_call: TRBV5-1
cdr3_length: 15
j_call: TRBJ2-1
d_call: -
clone_size: -
cdr3_aa: CASSLAASSYNEQFF
cdr3_nt: TGCGCCAGCAGTCTCGCGGCCAGCTCCTACAATGAGCAGTTCTTC

v_call: TRBV7-8
cdr3_length: 14
j_call: TRBJ1-2
d_call: TRBD1
clone_size: -
cdr3_aa: CASSLRQGQYGYTF
cdr3_nt: TGTGCCAGCAGCTTAAGACAGGGGCAGTATGGCTACACCTTC

v_call: TRBV5-5
cdr3_length: 14
j_call: TRBJ1-1
d_call: -
clone_size: -
cdr3_aa: CASSLGLMNTEAFF
cdr3_nt: TGTGCCAGCAGCTTGGGACTGATGAACACTGAAGCTTTCTTT

v_call: TRBV27
cdr3_length: 16
j_call: TRBJ2-5
d_call: TRBD1
clone_size: -
cdr3_aa: CASSLPPSTGVETQYF
cdr3_nt: TGTGCCAGCAGTTTACCTCCCTCGACAGGGGTAGAGACCCAGTACTTC

v_call: TRBV6-5
cdr3_length: 14
j_call: TRBJ1-1
d_call: -
clone_size: -
cdr3_aa: CASRTGGVGTEAFF
cdr3_nt: TGTGCCAGCAGAACAGGTGGGGTGGGGACTGAAGCTTTCTTT

v_call: TRBV5-4
cdr3_length: 13
j_call: TRBJ1-1
d_call: -
clone_size: -
cdr3_aa: CASSFRGSPEAFF
cdr3_nt: TGTGCCAGCAGCTTCAGGGGTTCGCCTGAAGCTTTCTTT

v_call: TRBV7-2
cdr3_length: 14
j_call: TRBJ1-2
d_call: TRBD1
clone_size: -
cdr3_aa: CASSSGTGDYGYTF
cdr3_nt: TGTGCCAGCAGCTCCGGGACAGGGGATTATGGCTACACCTTC

v_call: TRBV19
cdr3_length: 18
j_call: TRBJ1-5
d_call: -
clone_size: -
cdr3_aa: CASSPRATATEGNQPQHF
cdr3_nt: TGTGCCAGTAGTCCCCGGGCCACAGCGACTGAGGGTAATCAGCCCCAGCATTTT

v_call: TRBV4-3
cdr3_length: 17
j_call: TRBJ2-7
d_call: -
clone_size: -
cdr3_aa: CASSQALQGPVAYEQYF
cdr3_nt: TGCGCCAGCAGCCAAGCATTACAGGGCCCCGTGGCGTACGAGCAGTACTTC

v_call: TRBV15
cdr3_length: 17
j_call: TRBJ2-5
d_call: -
clone_size: -
cdr3_aa: CATSREKAGGYQETQYF
cdr3_nt: TGTGCCACCAGCAGAGAGAAAGCGGGCGGGTACCAAGAGACCCAGTACTTC

v_call: TRBV28
cdr3_length: 17
j_call: TRBJ2-3
d_call: TRBD2
clone_size: -
cdr3_aa: CASSLGMGTSATDTQYF
cdr3_nt: TGTGCCAGCAGTTTAGGAATGGGGACTAGCGCGACAGATACGCAGTATTTT

v_call: TRBV29-1
cdr3_length: 14
j_call: TRBJ1-4
d_call: -
clone_size: few
cdr3_aa: CSVEDGGGSEKLFF
cdr3_nt: TGCAGCGTTGAAGACGGGGGGGGAAGTGAAAAACTGTTTTTT

v_call: TRBV19
cdr3_length: 15
j_call: TRBJ2-1
d_call: TRBD1
clone_size: -
cdr3_aa: CASSLGTGFQNEQFF
cdr3_nt: TGTGCCAGTAGCCTCGGGACAGGGTTCCAGAATGAGCAGTTCTTC

v_call: TRBV5-1
cdr3_length: 13
j_call: TRBJ2-7
d_call: -
clone_size: -
cdr3_aa: CASSWTAAGEQYF
cdr3_nt: TGCGCCAGCAGCTGGACGGCGGCGGGTGAGCAGTACTTC

v_call: TRBV7-2
cdr3_length: 11
j_call: TRBJ2-1
d_call: -
clone_size: -
cdr3_aa: CASSFVSEQFF
cdr3_nt: TGTGCCAGCAGCTTTGTATCTGAGCAGTTCTTC

v_call: TRBV7-2
cdr3_length: 13
j_call: TRBJ2-7
d_call: -
clone_size: -
cdr3_aa: CASSSQTSYEQYF
cdr3_nt: TGTGCCAGCAGCTCCCAGACTAGCTACGAGCAGTACTTC

v_call: TRBV5-1
cdr3_length: 15
j_call: TRBJ2-2
d_call: TRBD2
clone_size: -
cdr3_aa: CASSLVAGETGELFF
cdr3_nt: TGCGCCAGCAGCTTGGTAGCGGGAGAGACCGGGGAGCTGTTTTTT

v_call: TRBV2
cdr3_length: 17
j_call: TRBJ2-6
d_call: TRBD2
clone_size: -
cdr3_aa: CASTLGLALGGANVLTF
cdr3_nt: TGTGCCAGCACCCTGGGACTAGCGCTAGGAGGGGCCAACGTCCTGACTTTC

v_call: TRBV19
cdr3_length: 12
j_call: TRBJ1-1
d_call: -
clone_size: -
cdr3_aa: CASKRSNTEAFF
cdr3_nt: TGTGCCAGTAAACGGTCGAACACTGAAGCTTTCTTT

v_call: TRBV10-3
cdr3_length: 15
j_call: TRBJ2-6
d_call: -
clone_size: -
cdr3_aa: CAITQGISGANVLTF
cdr3_nt: TGTGCCATCACCCAGGGAATCTCTGGGGCCAACGTCCTGACTTTC

v_call: TRBV18
cdr3_length: 16
j_call: TRBJ2-7
d_call: -
clone_size: -
cdr3_aa: CASSPRVQALAGEQYF
cdr3_nt: TGTGCCAGCTCACCACGGGTTCAGGCCCTCGCCGGCGAGCAGTACTTC

v_call: TRBV5-6
cdr3_length: 18
j_call: TRBJ1-1
d_call: TRBD1
clone_size: -
cdr3_aa: CASSPGGTGGFANTEAFF
cdr3_nt: TGTGCCAGCAGCCCCGGTGGGACAGGGGGTTTCGCGAACACTGAAGCTTTCTTT